One and the same sample provided the 30 T cell receptor beta chains below, sequenced in a study of early T cells in non-severe SARS-CoV-2 infection. Via MiXCR, TCRdb re-called the 5' RACE reads, giving one row per CDR3 protein. The top ten clones hold approximately 10% of a sample with 75,000 or so distinct CDR3 sequences, more than 13% of them seen once. The material sequenced was whole blood. The receptor source for this set is an adult who was a healthcare worker with PCR-confirmed SARS-CoV-2 infection or an uninfected control (not recorded which).

V is TRBV7-2 and J is TRBJ1-4, with D possibly being TRBD1 (5 bases). The CDR3 runs 16 residues. Germline CDR1 reads SGHTA; CDR2 reads FQGNSA. The V gene lost 3 bases and the J gene lost 7 bases, with 18 bases spanning the gap. The CDR3 loop reads CASSFDRAGRSEKLFF. DNA of the CDR3: TGTGCCAGCAGCTTTGACAGAGCCGGTCGTAGTGAAAAACTGTTTTTT.

This clonotype was detected many times. The CDR3 DNA reads as TGTGCCAGCAGCTTTTCGACAGACACAGATACGCAGTATTTT. Translation gives CASSFSTDTDTQYF. The V call is TRBV7-9, the J call TRBJ2-3; D may be TRBD1 (5 bases). The V gene lost 3 bases and the J gene lost 2 bases, with 9 bases spanning the gap. Germline assignment: CDR1 SEHNR and CDR2 FQNEAQ (reference sequence). The CDR3 loop spans 14 amino acids.

This clonotype turned up a few times. The chain has TRBV7-3 and TRBJ2-2, with TRBD1 matching over 9 bases. CDR1 is SGHTA and CDR2 is FQGTGA in the germline V gene. The CDR3 spans 15 residues. J gave up 6 bases and V 5 bases, and 7 bases lay outside the gene matches. CDR3 bases: TGTGCCAGCAGCCATCGGACAGGGGAGGCCGGGGAGCTGTTTTTT. It encodes CASSHRTGEAGELFF.

CDR3: CSVYSIGGAGYNEQFF. The CDR3, as DNA: TGCAGCGTGTATAGTATTGGCGGGGCTGGGTACAATGAGCAGTTCTTC. This rearrangement joins TRBV29-1 to TRBJ2-1, with D possibly TRBD2 on 6 matching bases. Germline V gene sequence: CDR1 SQVTM, CDR2 ANQGSEA. This CDR3 contains 16 residues. The V and J ends lost 6 bases and 4 bases respectively, with 22 bases between them.

This clonotype occurred many times. The rearrangement links TRBV28 to TRBJ2-5; no reliable D call. Germline lookup yields CDR1 MDHEN and CDR2 SYDVKM. Trimming removed 0 bases at V and 5 bases at J, with 19 bases between. The CDR3 is 17 residues long. CDR3 sequence reads: CASSLWSNSPDAETQYF. CDR3 nucleotide sequence: TGTGCCAGCAGTTTATGGTCAAACTCTCCCGACGCCGAGACCCAGTACTTC.

This chain uses TRBV9 with TRBJ2-2; 13 nucleotides align to TRBD2. V trimming: 2 bases; J trimming: 6 bases; junction bases outside the gene matches: 1. The CDR3 is 15 amino acids. Germline assignment: CDR1 SGDLS and CDR2 YYNGEE. The CDR3 here is CASSVGTSGAGELFF. The CDR3 nucleotides are TGTGCCAGCAGCGTTGGGACTAGCGGGGCCGGGGAGCTGTTTTTT.

This clonotype has more than one count but fewer than ten. The genes are TRBV6-1 and TRBJ1-1; unclear D gene. The CDR3 totals 13 residues. V was pared by 0 bases and J by 4 bases, with 6 bases between. Germline V gene data show CDR1 as MNHNS and CDR2 as SASEGT. The CDR3 protein is CASSEAWVTEAFF. DNA of the CDR3: TGTGCCAGCAGTGAAGCCTGGGTCACTGAAGCTTTCTTT.

This clonotype came up a few times. The J gene is TRBJ1-2, the V gene TRBV6-5; 7 bases are shared with TRBD1. The germline V gene has CDR1 MNHEY and CDR2 SVGAGI. The CDR3 consists of 16 residues. V shed 5 bases and J 4 bases; nucleotides not matched to a gene: 13. CDR3 coding DNA: TGTGCCAGCAGTCCCTCCGGGACAGTGCAGATCTATGGCTACACCTTC. Translated, it gives CASSPSGTVQIYGYTF.

This clonotype was recorded a few times. The chain has TRBV5-1 and TRBJ2-3; TRBD1 matches 11 bases. Germline V CDR1 and CDR2: SGHRS, YFSETQ. Losses at the gene ends were 3 bases for V and 2 bases for J; bases not matched to a gene: 5. This CDR3 has 16 amino acids. DNA of the CDR3: TGCGCCAGCAGCTCGGGGACAGGGGGTACCACAGATACGCAGTATTTT. It is translated as CASSSGTGGTTDTQYF.

This clonotype showed up just a few times. The chain combines TRBV6-5 with TRBJ1-1, with TRBD1 as a possible D gene (6 bases). The CDR3 length is 11 residues. V dropped 5 bases and J dropped 9 bases, with 10 bases sitting between them. Germline V gene data show CDR1 as MNHEY and CDR2 as SVGAGI. In DNA, the CDR3 is TGTGCCAGCAGTCAGGGGAGCAAAGCTTTCTTT. It specifies CASSQGSKAFF.

This clonotype was seen more than once but under ten times. This chain links TRBV7-9 with TRBJ2-1; the D gene is possibly TRBD1 (6 bases). From germline, CDR1 is SEHNR and CDR2 FQNEAQ (reference sequence). Trimming left V 1 base short and J 2 bases short, with 6 bases between. The CDR3 has 14 residues. DNA for the CDR3: TGTGCCAGCAGCTTAGGGACAGCCTACAATGAGCAGTTCTTC. Amino acids: CASSLGTAYNEQFF.

The chain uses TRBV11-3 and TRBJ2-1, with a possible D match to TRBD1 (6 bases). Germline CDR1 reads SGHNT; CDR2 reads YENEEA. V lost 4 bases, J lost 9 bases, and 19 bases lay in between. This CDR3 is 15 amino acids long. The DNA of the CDR3 is TGTGCCAGCAGCTCACCCGGGCAGGGGATGCGTGAGCAGTTCTTC. This encodes CASSSPGQGMREQFF.

The chain recombines TRBV10-3 with TRBJ2-5; TRBD1 matches at 9 bases. Trimming removed 5 bases from V and 4 bases from J; junction bases left unmatched: 5. The CDR3 is 14 amino acids. The germline CDR1 and CDR2 sequences are ENHRY and SYGVKD. The CDR3 is CAISINRGLETQYF. The CDR3 nucleotides are TGTGCCATCAGTATTAACAGGGGGCTAGAGACCCAGTACTTC.

The rearrangement joins TRBV5-4 to TRBJ2-1, with 10 bases lining up with TRBD1. J gave up 4 bases and V 4 bases, and 5 bases lay outside the gene matches. This CDR3 region has 15 residues. Germline-derived CDR1 and CDR2 are SGHNT and YYREEE (reference sequence). CDR3 nucleotides: TGTGCCAGCAGCCCTGACAGGGGGCAATACAATGAGCAGTTCTTC. It encodes CASSPDRGQYNEQFF.

This clonotype was seen only a few times. This chain connects TRBV7-2 to TRBJ1-3; D may be TRBD1 (5 bases). The CDR3 is 15 amino acids. CDR1 and CDR2 (germline): SGHTA, FQGNSA. V was cut by 6 bases and J by 0 bases, with 12 bases left in between. CDR3 loop: CASRTTEYSGNTIYF. CDR3 DNA: TGTGCCAGCAGAACGACAGAATACTCTGGAAACACCATATATTTT.

This clonotype occurred a few times. This chain connects TRBV12-3 or TRBV12-4 to TRBJ1-1, with a weak D call TRBD1 (5 bases). The V gene lost 5 bases and the J gene lost 3 bases, with 10 bases spanning the gap. CDR3 length: 13 residues. In nucleotides, the CDR3 is TGTGCCAGCAGTCCTTCGACAGACACTGAAGCTTTCTTT. The encoded protein is CASSPSTDTEAFF.

This chain links TRBV11-2 with TRBJ1-2; possible D gene TRBD1, 5 bases. This CDR3 is 14 amino acids long. CDR1 and CDR2 from the germline V gene are SGHAT and FQNNGV. V dropped 5 bases and J dropped 7 bases, with 17 bases sitting between them. CDR3 bases: TGTGCCAGCAGCCCTCAGGACATCTTGAGTGGCTACACCTTC. Amino acid sequence: CASSPQDILSGYTF. Looking up the rest from reference TRBV11-2 and TRBJ1-2 gives the full variable domain: EAGVAQSPRYKIIEKRQSVAFWCNPISGHATLYWYQQILGQGPKLLIQFQNNGVVDDSQLPKDRFSAERLKGVDSTLKIQPAKLEDSAVYLCASSPQDILSGYTFGSGTRLTVV.

DNA for the CDR3: TGTGCCAGCAGTTACTCGATTACCCTTGCGATGGCGGCTAAGGACAATCAGCCCCAGCATTTT. Translated: CASSYSITLAMAAKDNQPQHF. The V gene is TRBV6-2 or TRBV6-3, the J gene TRBJ1-5, with D uncertain. The CDR3 extends over 21 amino acids. Trimming shortened V by 0 bases and J by 3 bases, and 27 bases separated the two germline ends. Germline V gene data show CDR1 as MNHEY and CDR2 as SVGEGT.

CDR3: CASSLGTGGLHEQFF. The CDR3 bases are TGTGCCAGCAGCCTCGGGACAGGGGGCTTGCATGAGCAGTTCTTC. J is TRBJ2-1 and V is TRBV3-1, with 12 bases identical to TRBD1. The CDR3 spans 15 residues. Per the germline V gene, CDR1 is LGHDT and CDR2 is YNNKEL (reference sequence). V dropped 4 bases and J dropped 8; count of bases not matched to a gene: 6.

This clonotype was observed many times. The rearrangement links TRBV5-5 to TRBJ1-2, with D unclear. This CDR3 has 13 amino acids. V lost 0 bases and J lost 0, with 3 bases in between. Looked up from germline, CDR1 is SGHKS and CDR2 is YYEKEE (reference sequence). The CDR3 sequence is CASSLESNYGYTF. The CDR3 DNA sequence: TGTGCCAGCAGCTTGGAGTCTAACTATGGCTACACCTTC. The variable domain in full, completed from reference TRBV5-5 and TRBJ1-2, reads DAGVTQSPTHLIKTRGQQVTLRCSPISGHKSVSWYQQVLGQGPQFIFQYYEKEERGRGNFPDRFSARQFPNYSSELNVNALLLGDSALYLCASSLESNYGYTFGSGTRLTVV.

This chain uses TRBV6-1 with TRBJ2-3; D possibly corresponds to TRBD2 (6 bases). V was clipped by 11 bases and J by 10 bases, with 13 bases between them. Germline-derived CDR1 and CDR2 are MNHNS and SASEGT. There are 10 residues in the CDR3. Written as DNA, the CDR3 is TGTGCCGGGGGGACCGACGCGCAGTATTTT. It encodes CAGGTDAQYF.

This clonotype was observed a handful of times. The chain links TRBV6-6 to TRBJ2-2; 9 bases are shared with TRBD1. J lost 6 bases, V lost 6 bases, and 8 bases had no gene match. The CDR3 runs 15 residues. The germline CDR1 and CDR2 sequences are MNHNY and SVGAGI (reference sequence). The CDR3: CASRTGQGWSGELFF. The CDR3 bases are TGTGCCAGCAGAACTGGACAGGGGTGGTCCGGGGAGCTGTTTTTT.

This rearrangement joins TRBV5-1 to TRBJ2-3, with a weak D call TRBD2 (5 bases). CDR1 and CDR2 from the germline V gene are SGHRS and YFSETQ. The CDR3 extends over 15 amino acids. Trimming left V 4 bases short and J 1 base short, with 13 bases between. In DNA, the CDR3 is TGCGCCAGCAGCGATTTGGGAGCGGGCACAGATACGCAGTATTTT. Its translation: CASSDLGAGTDTQYF.

The CDR3 nucleotides read TGTGCCAGCAGCCGGCGGATCCCAGATACGCAGTATTTT. This translates into CASSRRIPDTQYF. The rearrangement joins TRBV27 to TRBJ2-3; no firm D call. The germline V gene encodes CDR1 MNHEY and CDR2 SMNVEV (reference sequence). V lost 6 bases and J lost 4, with 11 bases in between. CDR3 length equals 13 residues.

The chain recombines TRBV5-1 with TRBJ1-1; 9 bases align to TRBD1. The trim removed 5 bases at V and 1 base at J, leaving 9 bases unmatched. Per the germline V gene, CDR1 is SGHRS and CDR2 is YFSETQ. CDR3 length equals 16 residues. This chain's CDR3 is CASRTTGGLQNTEAFF. The CDR3 DNA sequence: TGCGCCAGCAGAACTACAGGGGGCTTGCAGAACACTGAAGCTTTCTTT.

V usage is TRBV6-5 and J usage is TRBJ2-1, with TRBD2 matching over 14 bases. CDR1 is MNHEY and CDR2 is SVGAGI in the germline V gene. The CDR3 is 19 residues long. Losses at the gene ends were 4 bases for V and 4 bases for J; bases not matched to a gene: 12. The CDR3 DNA reads as TGTGCCAGCAGTTTCCATCTGGGGACTAGCGGGGGCCAATACAATGAGCAGTTCTTC. Translating it yields CASSFHLGTSGGQYNEQFF.

The V and J genes are TRBV28 and TRBJ1-1; D is ambiguous. The ends were cut back, 7 bases at V and 11 bases at J, with 20 bases in the middle. This CDR3 comprises 13 residues. Germline CDR1 is MDHEN and CDR2 is SYDVKM. CDR3 DNA: TGTGCCAGCAATAGTCAACAAACAGCTGTTGCTTTCTTT. Residues: CASNSQQTAVAFF.

V gene TRBV5-5 combines with J gene TRBJ1-6; no firm D call. CDR3 length: 15 residues. Germline assignment: CDR1 SGHKS and CDR2 YYEKEE (reference sequence). Trimming took off 5 bases at V and 0 bases at J, with 9 bases between the two ends. Here the CDR3 reads CASRSLGSYNSPLHF. The CDR3 bases are TGTGCCAGCAGGTCCCTGGGCTCCTATAATTCACCCCTCCACTTT.

V is TRBV2 and J is TRBJ2-3, with D perhaps matching TRBD2 (5 bases). The CDR3 is made up of 14 amino acids. The V end was cut by 7 bases, the J end by 2 bases, with 13 bases between. Germline V gene lookup returns CDR1 SNHLY and CDR2 FYNNEI. The CDR3 here is CASTPDGNTDTQYF. In DNA form, the CDR3 reads TGTGCCAGCACTCCCGACGGGAACACAGATACGCAGTATTTT.

This clonotype appeared a few times. The rearrangement links TRBV19 to TRBJ1-5; 8 bases match TRBD1. Germline CDR1 reads LNHDA; CDR2 reads SQIVND (reference sequence). There are 14 residues in the CDR3. V was pared by 4 bases and J by 6 bases, with 5 bases of the junction left unmatched. CDR3 loop: CASSTQGASQPQHF. In DNA form, the CDR3 reads TGTGCCAGTAGTACCCAGGGGGCTAGTCAGCCCCAGCATTTT.